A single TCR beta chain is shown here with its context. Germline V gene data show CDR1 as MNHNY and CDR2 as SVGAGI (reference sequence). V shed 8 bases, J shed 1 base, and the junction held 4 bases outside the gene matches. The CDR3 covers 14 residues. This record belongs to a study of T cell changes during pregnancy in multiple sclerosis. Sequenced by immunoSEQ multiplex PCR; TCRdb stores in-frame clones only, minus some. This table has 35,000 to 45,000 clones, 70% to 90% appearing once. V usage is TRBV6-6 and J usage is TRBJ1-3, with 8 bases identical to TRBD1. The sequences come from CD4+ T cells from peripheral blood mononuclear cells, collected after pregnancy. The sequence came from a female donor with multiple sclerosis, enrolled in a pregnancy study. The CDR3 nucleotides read TGTGCCAGCTCCACAGGGGGTTCTGGAAACACCATATATTTT. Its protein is CASSTGGSGNTIYF.